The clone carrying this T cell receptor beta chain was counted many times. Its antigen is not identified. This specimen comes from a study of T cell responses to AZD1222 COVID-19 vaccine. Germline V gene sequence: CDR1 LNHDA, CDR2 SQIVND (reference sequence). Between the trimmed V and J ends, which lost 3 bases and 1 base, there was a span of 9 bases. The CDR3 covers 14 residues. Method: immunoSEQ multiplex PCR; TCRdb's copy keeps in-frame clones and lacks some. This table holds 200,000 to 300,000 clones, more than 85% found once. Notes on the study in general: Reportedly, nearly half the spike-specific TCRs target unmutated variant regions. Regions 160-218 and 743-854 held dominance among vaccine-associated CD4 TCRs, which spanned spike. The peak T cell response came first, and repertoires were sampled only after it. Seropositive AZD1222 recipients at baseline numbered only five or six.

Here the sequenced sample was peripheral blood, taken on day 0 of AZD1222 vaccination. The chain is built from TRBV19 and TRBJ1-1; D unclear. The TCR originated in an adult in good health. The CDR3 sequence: CASSMEGSNTEAFF. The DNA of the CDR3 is TGTGCCAGTAGTATGGAAGGATCGAACACTGAAGCTTTCTTT.